This TCR beta chain was recorded in a study of blood T cell repertoires in COVID-19. About the study: Collection of acute and convalescent COVID-19 samples took place in the United States, Italy and Spain. T cells, B-cell-depleted T cells, or PBMCs provided the cDNA or gDNA that served as material.

CDR3 length equals 15 residues. Germline V gene data show CDR1 as SGHRS and CDR2 as YFSETQ. The V and J ends lost 0 bases and 7 bases, in that order; junction bases with no gene match: 7. Original data processing: Amplification of reference gene primers provided the estimated nucleated cell counts. Assay used: immunoSEQ multiplex PCR; TCRdb lists only in-frame clones, some missing. The V and J calls and clone size are taken from that table; D and trimming were inferred from the DNA. Among roughly 50,000 clones listed, more than 75% were seen once. The source is a human donor with active COVID-19. The donor label of this sample is uncertain. The chain carries TRBV5-1 and TRBJ2-7, with 10 bases that match TRBD2. Sequencing was carried out using peripheral blood. The CDR3, as DNA: TGCGCCAGCAGCTTGGAGGCTAGCGGGGGAGGGGAGCAGTACTTC. Protein product: CASSLEASGGGEQYF.